This paragraph reports one TCR beta chain. No DNA is given; TCRdb re-called the 5' RACE reads and lists each CDR3 protein once. The record lists some 410,000 distinct CDR3 sequences, of which the ten most abundant hold about 7.3%. These data belong to a study of T cells expressing NK-cell markers. In the study overall: Seven of eight sequenced donors tested HCMV-seropositive; one tested seronegative.

This CDR3 is built from 19 residues. Germline lookup yields CDR1 MGHDK and CDR2 SYGVNS. Sequencing used blood T cells: a sorted CD56 or NKG2C T cell subset, CD4+ or CD8+ T cells, or bulk PBMC T cells (not recorded which). This TCR derives from a woman aged 18 to 69 in good health. This rearrangement joins TRBV25-1 to TRBJ2-3; TCRdb designates TRBD2, a call that cannot be tested without DNA. CDR3 region: CASSANQGSSESSTDTQYF.